This T cell receptor (beta chain) was identified during a study of cytomegalovirus exposure and HLA in healthy donors. General observations from the study: The HLA-A and HLA-B alleles of most subjects were reportedly predicted accurately from TCR beta sequences. Later, TCR association rates were found to vary by HLA locus, highest for DRB1 and lowest for HLA-C. The study labeled about 160 TCR beta chains cytomegalovirus-associated.

In regard to this clone: Its antigen is undetermined.

Whereas donors were nominally healthy upon sampling, unrecorded immune exposures were probable. It was with 60 Vbeta and 13 Jbeta primers that the PCR ran. Profiled with immunoSEQ multiplex PCR; TCRdb holds only in-frame clones, not every one. Of around 76,000 clones listed, more than 60% are singletons. The germline gives CDR1 MNHNY, CDR2 SVGAGI (reference sequence). The length of the CDR3 is 13 residues. V was clipped by 6 bases and J by 6 bases, with 15 bases between them. The sequencing sample was made of PBMCs. The TCR originated in a middle-aged man in good health and CMV-seronegative. The J gene is TRBJ2-7, the V gene TRBV6-6, with D possibly being TRBD1 (5 bases). The DNA for the CDR3 is TGTGCCAGCAGGCCAGGCAGGGTGGGCGAGCAGTACTTC. Translating it yields CASRPGRVGEQYF.